A selection of T cell receptor beta chains follows, all from one sample in a study of T-cell memory formation after mild COVID-19. TCRdb re-derived calls from the 5' RACE reads in MiXCR, one entry per CDR3 protein. The sample includes around 400,000 distinct CDR3 sequences, approximately 25% seen only once; the top ten take 8.8%. The sequencing sample was made of PBMCs or a T cell subset sorted from them (not recorded which). The source of these receptors is an adult woman who had mild COVID-19 (a few samples of this study predate the infection). Cell type and time point are not known. The CDR3 runs from the conserved cysteine through the conserved F or W. The D gene is left open where the match is weak. The listing skips clone size in some rows; elsewhere it reads once, few, many or a size class.

V gene: TRBV29-1; clone size: NA; J gene: TRBJ2-5; D gene: TRBD1; CDR3 protein: CSVEPGVDRAQETQYF; CDR3 DNA: TGCAGCGTTGAACCAGGGGTTGACAGGGCCCAAGAGACCCAGTACTTC
V gene: TRBV7-8; clone size: NA; J gene: TRBJ1-1; D gene: NA; CDR3 protein: CASSLLGRDTEAFF; CDR3 DNA: TGTGCCAGCAGCTTACTGGGCCGGGACACTGAAGCTTTCTTT
V gene: TRBV4-1; clone size: NA; J gene: TRBJ2-1; D gene: TRBD2; CDR3 protein: CASSQDLAGGPGNEQFF; CDR3 DNA: TGCGCCAGCAGCCAAGATCTAGCGGGGGGGCCGGGGAATGAGCAGTTCTTC
V gene: TRBV7-9; clone size: many; J gene: TRBJ2-2; D gene: TRBD1; CDR3 protein: CASQRQGDTGELFF; CDR3 DNA: TGTGCCAGCCAAAGACAGGGGGACACCGGGGAGCTGTTTTTT
V gene: TRBV25-1; clone size: NA; J gene: TRBJ2-3; D gene: TRBD2; CDR3 protein: CASSPRGGHTDTQYF; CDR3 DNA: TGTGCCAGCAGTCCGCGCGGGGGGCACACAGATACGCAGTATTTT
V gene: TRBV10-3; clone size: NA; J gene: TRBJ1-1; D gene: NA; CDR3 protein: CAISGTVMNTEAFF; CDR3 DNA: TGTGCCATCAGTGGGACGGTGATGAACACTGAAGCTTTCTTT
V gene: TRBV6-2/TRBV6-3; clone size: NA; J gene: TRBJ1-1; D gene: TRBD1; CDR3 protein: CASSATGGTEAFF; CDR3 DNA: TGTGCCAGCAGTGCGACAGGGGGCACCGAAGCTTTCTTT
V gene: TRBV29-1; clone size: once; J gene: TRBJ2-3; D gene: NA; CDR3 protein: CSVGRGTDTQYF; CDR3 DNA: TGCAGCGTTGGGAGGGGGACAGATACGCAGTATTTT
V gene: TRBV7-7; clone size: few; J gene: TRBJ2-1; D gene: TRBD1; CDR3 protein: CASSFSQGASEQFF; CDR3 DNA: TGTGCCAGCAGCTTCTCACAGGGGGCAAGTGAGCAGTTCTTC
V gene: TRBV12-3/TRBV12-4; clone size: few; J gene: TRBJ2-7; D gene: NA; CDR3 protein: CASSLHLTPYEQYF; CDR3 DNA: TGTGCCAGCAGTTTACATCTGACACCCTACGAGCAGTACTTC
V gene: TRBV9; clone size: few; J gene: TRBJ1-3; D gene: NA; CDR3 protein: CASSVTDGNTIYF; CDR3 DNA: TGTGCCAGCAGCGTGACTGATGGAAACACCATATATTTT
V gene: TRBV27; clone size: many; J gene: TRBJ2-5; D gene: NA; CDR3 protein: CASSSLDRQETQYF; CDR3 DNA: TGTGCCAGCAGTTCCCTCGACCGACAAGAGACCCAGTACTTC
V gene: TRBV5-1; clone size: many; J gene: TRBJ2-2; D gene: TRBD1; CDR3 protein: CASSLADRDTGELFF; CDR3 DNA: TGCGCCAGCAGCTTGGCGGACAGGGACACCGGGGAGCTGTTTTTT
V gene: TRBV19; clone size: few; J gene: TRBJ2-5; D gene: NA; CDR3 protein: CATANYRDQETQYF; CDR3 DNA: TGTGCCACCGCGAACTACAGGGATCAAGAGACCCAGTACTTC
V gene: TRBV20-1; clone size: few; J gene: TRBJ2-1; D gene: NA; CDR3 protein: CSARMRGAQQFF; CDR3 DNA: TGCAGTGCTAGAATGAGGGGGGCCCAGCAGTTCTTC
V gene: TRBV7-8; clone size: NA; J gene: TRBJ1-5; D gene: NA; CDR3 protein: CASSPPNQPQHF; CDR3 DNA: TGTGCCAGCAGCCCCCCGAATCAGCCCCAGCATTTT
V gene: TRBV12-3/TRBV12-4; clone size: few; J gene: TRBJ1-1; D gene: NA; CDR3 protein: CASSQTGFPTEAFF; CDR3 DNA: TGTGCCAGCAGTCAAACAGGGTTTCCCACTGAAGCTTTCTTT
V gene: TRBV4-2; clone size: NA; J gene: TRBJ2-3; D gene: NA; CDR3 protein: CASSQLTAGSTDTQYF; CDR3 DNA: TGTGCCAGCAGCCAACTGACCGCCGGGAGCACAGATACGCAGTATTTT
V gene: TRBV20-1; clone size: NA; J gene: TRBJ1-5; D gene: NA; CDR3 protein: CSAGRGPPGGPQHF; CDR3 DNA: TGCAGTGCGGGCAGGGGTCCTCCGGGGGGACCCCAGCATTTT
V gene: TRBV24-1; clone size: few; J gene: TRBJ2-5; D gene: NA; CDR3 protein: CATRSGQQETQYF; CDR3 DNA: TGTGCCACCCGCAGTGGGCAGCAAGAGACCCAGTACTTC
V gene: TRBV7-9; clone size: NA; J gene: TRBJ2-3; D gene: TRBD2; CDR3 protein: CASTLRRGGTDTQYF; CDR3 DNA: TGTGCCAGCACCCTTCGTCGGGGGGGCACAGATACGCAGTATTTT
V gene: TRBV24-1; clone size: NA; J gene: TRBJ1-5; D gene: NA; CDR3 protein: CAAAPGDGQPQHF; CDR3 DNA: TGTGCCGCCGCTCCGGGGGATGGTCAGCCCCAGCATTTT
V gene: TRBV9; clone size: few; J gene: TRBJ2-1; D gene: NA; CDR3 protein: CASSVDPPWRANQFF; CDR3 DNA: TGTGCCAGCAGCGTAGACCCCCCGTGGAGGGCTAACCAGTTCTTC
V gene: TRBV12-3/TRBV12-4; clone size: NA; J gene: TRBJ2-2; D gene: NA; CDR3 protein: CASSSHLGPGGELFF; CDR3 DNA: TGTGCCAGCAGTTCCCATCTGGGACCTGGCGGGGAGCTGTTTTTT
V gene: TRBV20-1; clone size: NA; J gene: TRBJ2-6; D gene: TRBD1; CDR3 protein: CSARTGAGANVLTF; CDR3 DNA: TGCAGTGCTAGGACAGGGGCTGGGGCCAACGTCCTGACTTTC
V gene: TRBV5-1; clone size: NA; J gene: TRBJ2-7; D gene: NA; CDR3 protein: CASSFGGLYEQYF; CDR3 DNA: TGCGCCAGCAGCTTCGGAGGACTTTACGAGCAGTACTTC
V gene: TRBV7-9; clone size: few; J gene: TRBJ2-1; D gene: TRBD2; CDR3 protein: CASSFTVAGGPDEQFF; CDR3 DNA: TGTGCCAGCAGCTTCACCGTCGCGGGGGGGCCCGATGAGCAGTTCTTC
V gene: TRBV21-1; clone size: few; J gene: TRBJ1-5; D gene: NA; CDR3 protein: CASSQGRPSNQPQHF; CDR3 DNA: TGTGCCAGCAGTCAGGGACGGCCTAGCAATCAGCCCCAGCATTTT
V gene: TRBV7-9; clone size: NA; J gene: TRBJ2-7; D gene: TRBD2; CDR3 protein: CASSFSSGSYEQYF; CDR3 DNA: TGTGCCAGCAGCTTCTCTAGCGGGAGCTACGAGCAGTACTTC
V gene: TRBV12-3/TRBV12-4; clone size: few; J gene: TRBJ1-1; D gene: NA; CDR3 protein: CASSRGFMTEAFF; CDR3 DNA: TGTGCCAGCAGCCGGGGATTTATGACTGAAGCTTTCTTT
V gene: TRBV7-9; clone size: few; J gene: TRBJ2-3; D gene: TRBD2; CDR3 protein: CASIFESGGGTDTQYF; CDR3 DNA: TGTGCCAGCATCTTCGAGTCGGGAGGCGGCACAGATACGCAGTATTTT
V gene: TRBV12-3/TRBV12-4; clone size: NA; J gene: TRBJ1-6; D gene: TRBD1; CDR3 protein: CASSLDRASSPLHF; CDR3 DNA: TGTGCCAGCAGTTTGGACAGGGCCTCTTCACCCCTCCACTTT
V gene: TRBV6-2/TRBV6-3; clone size: once; J gene: TRBJ2-6; D gene: NA; CDR3 protein: CASIESGANVLTF; CDR3 DNA: TGTGCCAGCATCGAGTCTGGGGCCAACGTCCTGACTTTC
V gene: TRBV5-1; clone size: few; J gene: TRBJ1-1; D gene: NA; CDR3 protein: CASSPDAPQIGAEAFF; CDR3 DNA: TGCGCCAGCAGCCCTGATGCCCCACAAATTGGGGCTGAAGCTTTCTTT
V gene: TRBV5-5; clone size: NA; J gene: TRBJ2-7; D gene: NA; CDR3 protein: CASSLYDAYEQYF; CDR3 DNA: TGTGCCAGCAGCTTGTATGATGCCTACGAGCAGTACTTC
V gene: TRBV15; clone size: NA; J gene: TRBJ2-7; D gene: NA; CDR3 protein: CATSREGVGFSYEQYF; CDR3 DNA: TGTGCCACCAGCAGAGAAGGCGTCGGATTCTCCTACGAGCAGTACTTC
V gene: TRBV14; clone size: NA; J gene: TRBJ2-7; D gene: NA; CDR3 protein: CASSQDRALVYEQYF; CDR3 DNA: TGTGCCAGCAGCCAAGACAGGGCTTTGGTCTACGAGCAGTACTTC
V gene: TRBV9; clone size: NA; J gene: TRBJ2-1; D gene: TRBD2; CDR3 protein: CASSAGTSYEQFF; CDR3 DNA: TGTGCCAGCAGTGCCGGGACTAGTTATGAGCAGTTCTTC
V gene: TRBV20-1; clone size: NA; J gene: TRBJ1-3; D gene: TRBD1; CDR3 protein: CSARIGTGASGNTIYF; CDR3 DNA: TGCAGTGCTAGAATTGGGACAGGGGCGTCGGGAAACACCATATATTTT
V gene: TRBV20-1; clone size: NA; J gene: TRBJ2-1; D gene: TRBD2; CDR3 protein: CSALKLGLAGYDEQFF; CDR3 DNA: TGCAGTGCTTTGAAACTCGGACTAGCGGGATACGATGAGCAGTTCTTC
V gene: TRBV7-8; clone size: few; J gene: TRBJ1-3; D gene: NA; CDR3 protein: CASSLRTEGVPGNTIYF; CDR3 DNA: TGTGCCAGCAGCTTACGTACAGAGGGGGTACCTGGAAACACCATATATTTT
V gene: TRBV7-8; clone size: few; J gene: TRBJ1-1; D gene: TRBD1; CDR3 protein: CASSLASAGGTEAFF; CDR3 DNA: TGTGCCAGCAGCTTAGCTTCGGCAGGGGGCACTGAAGCTTTCTTT
V gene: TRBV5-1; clone size: NA; J gene: TRBJ2-1; D gene: TRBD2; CDR3 protein: CASSLALAGGDEQFF; CDR3 DNA: TGCGCCAGCAGCTTGGCCCTAGCGGGAGGGGATGAGCAGTTCTTC
V gene: TRBV19; clone size: few; J gene: TRBJ1-1; D gene: NA; CDR3 protein: CASSYQGRTEAFF; CDR3 DNA: TGTGCCAGTAGTTACCAGGGGAGAACTGAAGCTTTCTTT
V gene: TRBV24-1; clone size: NA; J gene: TRBJ1-2; D gene: TRBD1; CDR3 protein: CATSRDRVATF; CDR3 DNA: TGTGCCACTTCGCGGGACAGGGTAGCAACCTTC
V gene: TRBV19; clone size: NA; J gene: TRBJ2-7; D gene: TRBD1; CDR3 protein: CASSIDRPDRGHYEQYF; CDR3 DNA: TGTGCCAGTAGTATAGATCGCCCGGACAGGGGGCACTACGAGCAGTACTTC
V gene: TRBV3-1; clone size: NA; J gene: TRBJ1-5; D gene: NA; CDR3 protein: CASSQGRGLNQPQHF; CDR3 DNA: TGTGCCAGCAGCCAAGGCAGGGGACTGAATCAGCCCCAGCATTTT
V gene: TRBV7-2; clone size: few; J gene: TRBJ2-2; D gene: NA; CDR3 protein: CASSLWASTGELFF; CDR3 DNA: TGTGCCAGCAGCTTATGGGCGAGCACCGGGGAGCTGTTTTTT
V gene: TRBV27; clone size: NA; J gene: TRBJ2-7; D gene: NA; CDR3 protein: CASSLTIVNEQYF; CDR3 DNA: TGTGCCAGCAGTTTAACGATCGTCAACGAGCAGTACTTC
V gene: TRBV5-1; clone size: NA; J gene: TRBJ2-7; D gene: NA; CDR3 protein: CASSLGADGTYEQYF; CDR3 DNA: TGCGCCAGCAGCTTGGGGGCGGACGGGACCTACGAGCAGTACTTC
V gene: TRBV4-1; clone size: NA; J gene: TRBJ1-5; D gene: NA; CDR3 protein: CASSQDYLQSGQEIHQPQHF; CDR3 DNA: TGCGCCAGCAGCCAAGATTACTTACAATCAGGGCAGGAAATTCATCAGCCCCAGCATTTT
V gene: TRBV7-3; clone size: NA; J gene: TRBJ2-1; D gene: NA; CDR3 protein: CASSPTPGNEQFF; CDR3 DNA: TGTGCCAGCAGCCCCACACCGGGCAATGAGCAGTTCTTC
V gene: TRBV4-2; clone size: few; J gene: TRBJ2-3; D gene: NA; CDR3 protein: CASSQGSGGESTDTQYF; CDR3 DNA: TGTGCCAGCAGCCAAGGATCCGGCGGGGAGAGCACAGATACGCAGTATTTT
V gene: TRBV12-3/TRBV12-4; clone size: NA; J gene: TRBJ2-1; D gene: NA; CDR3 protein: CASASGDIDEQFF; CDR3 DNA: TGTGCCAGTGCCTCCGGGGACATAGATGAGCAGTTCTTC
V gene: TRBV6-5; clone size: few; J gene: TRBJ2-3; D gene: TRBD2; CDR3 protein: CASSYSRLAGNTDTQYF; CDR3 DNA: TGTGCCAGCAGTTACTCGCGACTAGCGGGTAACACAGATACGCAGTATTTT
V gene: TRBV29-1; clone size: few; J gene: TRBJ1-5; D gene: TRBD1; CDR3 protein: CSVVSGTGNQPQHF; CDR3 DNA: TGCAGCGTTGTGAGCGGGACAGGCAATCAGCCCCAGCATTTT
V gene: TRBV5-6; clone size: NA; J gene: TRBJ2-7; D gene: NA; CDR3 protein: CASSLSPGGHEQYF; CDR3 DNA: TGTGCCAGCAGCTTGAGCCCGGGCGGCCACGAGCAGTACTTC